This T cell receptor (beta chain) was sequenced in a study of beta chain features in type 1 diabetes. Germline-derived CDR1 and CDR2 are SGHTA and FQGNSA. Between the trimmed V and J ends, which lost 4 bases and 2 bases, there was a span of 11 bases. The CDR3 consists of 14 residues. Of the isolated RNA, all was reverse transcribed, and so the sequenced material was expressed TCRB transcripts. Generated by immunoSEQ multiplex PCR, the TCRdb table keeps only in-frame clones and is missing some. The sample has approximately 330,000 clones; more than 9.5% are singletons. Sample: naive CD4+ T cells from blood. The sequence came from a woman under 40 in good health. The J gene is TRBJ2-5, the V gene TRBV7-2, with D hard to call. CDR3 coding DNA: TGTGCCAGCAGCTCCGCCGGAGTACAAGAGACCCAGTACTTC. Its protein product is CASSSAGVQETQYF.